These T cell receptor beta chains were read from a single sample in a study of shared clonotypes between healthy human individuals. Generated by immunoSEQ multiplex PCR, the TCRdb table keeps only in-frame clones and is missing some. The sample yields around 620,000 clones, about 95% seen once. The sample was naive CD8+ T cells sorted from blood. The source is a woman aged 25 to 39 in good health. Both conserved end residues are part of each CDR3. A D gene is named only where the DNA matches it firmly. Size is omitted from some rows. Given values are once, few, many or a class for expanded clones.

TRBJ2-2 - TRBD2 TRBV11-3 CASSLVATSGRKIGELFF TGTGCCAGCAGCTTAGTGGCTACTAGCGGGAGAAAGATCGGGGAGCTGTTTTTT
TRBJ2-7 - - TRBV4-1 CASSQDSLSEQYF TGCGCCAGCAGCCAAGATTCCCTGAGCGAGCAGTACTTC
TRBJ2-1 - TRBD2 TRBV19 CASSLTSGGSYNEQFF TGTGCCAGTAGTCTGACTAGCGGGGGTTCCTACAATGAGCAGTTCTTC
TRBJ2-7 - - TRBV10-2 CASSEAEQYF TGCGCCAGCAGTGAGGCCGAGCAGTACTTC
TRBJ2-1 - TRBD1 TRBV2 CASTSGTGSYNEQFF TGTGCCAGCACCTCCGGGACAGGGAGTTACAATGAGCAGTTCTTC
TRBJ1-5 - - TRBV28 CASSLLGGDQPQHF TGTGCCAGCAGTTTATTGGGGGGAGATCAGCCCCAGCATTTT
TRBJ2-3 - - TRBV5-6 CASSWDGDTQYF TGTGCCAGCAGCTGGGATGGAGATACGCAGTATTTT
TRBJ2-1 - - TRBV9 CASDSGGRQQFF TGTGCCAGCGATTCGGGGGGCCGGCAGCAGTTCTTC
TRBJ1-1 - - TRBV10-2 CASSESKSPRRGTEAFF TGCGCCAGCAGTGAGTCGAAATCCCCCCGCCGAGGCACTGAAGCTTTCTTT
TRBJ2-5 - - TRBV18 CASSAGDRETQYF TGTGCCAGCTCCGCCGGCGACAGAGAGACCCAGTACTTC
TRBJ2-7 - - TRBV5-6 CASILRDNPYEQYF TGTGCCAGTATCCTCCGGGACAACCCCTACGAGCAGTACTTC
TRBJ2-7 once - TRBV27 CASRTGLGEQYF TGTGCCAGCAGGACGGGACTTGGAGAGCAGTACTTC
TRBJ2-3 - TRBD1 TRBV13 CASSPPTGNTQYF TGTGCCAGCAGCCCCCCGACAGGGAACACGCAGTATTTT
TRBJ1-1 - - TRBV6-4 CASSAGKNTEAFF TGTGCCAGCAGCGCGGGGAAGAACACTGAAGCTTTCTTT
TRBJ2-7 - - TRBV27 CASSLLGSHEQYF TGTGCCAGCAGTTTATTAGGGAGCCACGAGCAGTACTTC
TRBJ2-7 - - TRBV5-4 CASRDASYEQYF TGTGCCAGCAGAGACGCTTCCTACGAGCAGTACTTC
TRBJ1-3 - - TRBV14 CASSHFISGNTIYF TGTGCCAGCAGCCATTTTATTTCTGGAAACACCATATATTTT
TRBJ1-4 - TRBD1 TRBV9 CASSSGTGTGGGGVNEKLFF TGTGCCAGCAGCTCCGGAACCGGGACAGGGGGAGGGGGCGTTAATGAAAAACTGTTTTTT
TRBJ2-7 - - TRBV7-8 CASSLPDGGRYEQYF TGTGCCAGCAGCTTACCGGACGGGGGCCGATACGAGCAGTACTTC
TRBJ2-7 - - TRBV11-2 CASSLETTSYEQYF TGTGCCAGCAGCTTAGAAACGACTTCCTACGAGCAGTACTTC
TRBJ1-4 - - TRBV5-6 CASSLGDSLIF TGTGCCAGCAGCCTGGGGGACTCCCTGATTTTT
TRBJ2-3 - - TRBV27 CASWPGLYPRPDTQYF TGTGCCAGCTGGCCCGGACTCTACCCAAGACCAGATACGCAGTATTTT
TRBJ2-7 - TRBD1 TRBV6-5 CASSSEPTGAFYEQYF TGTGCCAGCAGTTCAGAGCCGACAGGGGCCTTTTACGAGCAGTACTTC
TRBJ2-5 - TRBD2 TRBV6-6 CASIGLAGDEETQYF TGTGCCAGCATAGGACTAGCGGGAGACGAAGAGACCCAGTACTTC
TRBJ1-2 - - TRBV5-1 CASSLNLPEVNYGYTF TGCGCCAGCAGCTTGAATTTGCCGGAGGTTAACTATGGCTACACCTTC
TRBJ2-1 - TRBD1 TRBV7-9 CASSRDRARGQFF TGTGCCAGCAGTCGCGACAGGGCCCGCGGGCAGTTCTTC
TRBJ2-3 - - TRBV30 CAWSVYGTSTDTQYF TGTGCCTGGAGTGTATACGGGACTAGCACAGATACGCAGTATTTT
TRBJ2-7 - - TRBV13 CASSSEDYSYEQYF TGTGCCAGCAGCTCAGAGGACTACTCCTACGAGCAGTACTTC
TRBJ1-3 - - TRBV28 CASSVDSSGNTIYF TGTGCCAGCAGCGTAGACAGCTCTGGAAACACCATATATTTT
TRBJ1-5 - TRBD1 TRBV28 CASRTGFNQPQHF TGTGCCAGCCGGACAGGGTTCAATCAGCCCCAGCATTTT
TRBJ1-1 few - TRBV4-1 CASSQPKVGTEAFF TGCGCCAGCAGCCAACCCAAGGTGGGCACTGAAGCTTTCTTT
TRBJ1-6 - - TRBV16 CASSQSRTGGNSPLHF TGTGCCAGCAGCCAATCGAGAACCGGGGGGAATTCACCCCTCCACTTT
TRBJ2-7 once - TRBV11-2 CASSLEVRVYEQYF TGTGCCAGCAGCTTAGAGGTTCGCGTCTACGAGCAGTACTTC